This is a list of T cell receptor beta chains from one sample in a study of T cell responses to AZD1222 COVID-19 vaccine. Generated by immunoSEQ multiplex PCR, the TCRdb table keeps only in-frame clones and is missing some. In the table there are 100,000 to 150,000 clones, roughly 90% of which are singletons. The specimen was peripheral blood, collected on day 0 of AZD1222 vaccination. Receptor source: an adult in good health. The conserved cysteine and the conserved F or W are not part of the CDR3 here.

v_call	cdr3_length	j_call	cdr3_aa
TRBV28	13	TRBJ1-6	ASMALSSYNSPLH
TRBV7-9	11	TRBJ1-3	ASSLPRDYTIY
TRBV28	11	TRBJ2-7	ASRLTSSYEQY
TRBV3-1/TRBV3-2	14	TRBJ1-4	ASSQKGSGGNEKLF
TRBV11-2	11	TRBJ1-6	ASSRTGESPLH
TRBV20-1	9	TRBJ2-3	SARDENTQY
TRBV6-1	12	TRBJ2-7	ASSETDRVYEQY
TRBV5-5	10	TRBJ1-1	ASSAGLEEAF
TRBV11-2	11	TRBJ1-2	ASSLEGARGYT
TRBV3-1/TRBV3-2	13	TRBJ2-3	ASSQEGRDTDTQY
TRBV12-3/TRBV12-4	9	TRBJ2-7	ASSPSYEQY
TRBV7-9	10	TRBJ1-1	ASSLAHTEAF
TRBV6-2/TRBV6-3	12	TRBJ1-1	ASSYGDRNTEAF
TRBV30	12	TRBJ1-5	AWSLTGGIEPQH
TRBV6-2/TRBV6-3	12	TRBJ1-1	ASSYSTEGPEAF
TRBV3-1/TRBV3-2	15	TRBJ1-6	ASSQGTGKEYNSPLH
TRBV28	16	TRBJ1-5	ASSRRRLTGGGHQPQH
TRBV3-1/TRBV3-2	12	TRBJ1-6	ASSLGGGRSTLH
TRBV19	15	TRBJ2-1	ASSISGTRSSYNEQF
TRBV7-7	16	TRBJ1-1	ASSHSRQETFMNTEAF
TRBV9	14	TRBJ1-2	ASSVASDSPNYGYT
TRBV19	13	TRBJ2-7	ASSIIQGPTYEQY
TRBV3-1/TRBV3-2	14	TRBJ2-3	ASSQQSTGGRDTQY
TRBV30	16	TRBJ1-3	AWSSVPQQGDSGNTIY
TRBV9	10	TRBJ2-1	ASSVVGGGQF
TRBV12-3/TRBV12-4	11	TRBJ1-4	ASSPRAREKLF
TRBV6-5	12	TRBJ2-3	ASSIVGGTDTQY
TRBV27	12	TRBJ1-5	ASSPQGDDQPQH
TRBV4-1	15	TRBJ2-3	ASSQAPHRSRTDTQY
TRBV14	10	TRBJ2-1	ASSQGEARRF
TRBV27	14	TRBJ1-1	ASSLQGILRNTEAF
TRBV4-3	15	TRBJ2-3	ASSQVPSATATDTQY
TRBV4-1	18	TRBJ1-2	ASSQDLLPLRTLMDYGYT
TRBV2	16	TRBJ2-6	ASSEGLGGTSGANVLT
TRBV11-2	14	TRBJ2-1	ASSIGVRGPNNEQF
TRBV9	14	TRBJ2-1	ASSGPRGVLYNEQF
TRBV4-1	13	TRBJ2-2	ASSPRGDPAGELF
TRBV7-9	11	TRBJ1-1	ASSLVQGTEAF
TRBV4-3	13	TRBJ1-5	ASSREQGGNQPQH
TRBV7-8	16	TRBJ2-3	ASSLTESSGRKADTQY
TRBV28	13	TRBJ2-6	ASSPPGAGANVLT
TRBV28	12	TRBJ2-7	ASEPVDFAYEQY
TRBV18	11	TRBJ1-1	ASSQGPRTEAF
TRBV2	15	TRBJ1-2	ASSSPGGSDRPYGYT
TRBV6-2/TRBV6-3	13	TRBJ1-2	ASSIGPNFLYGYT
TRBV21-1	11	TRBJ2-7	ASSKLRVLGWY
TRBV30	12	TRBJ2-7	AWSVGRASYEQY
TRBV4-2	12	TRBJ1-2	ASSHGQGNYGYT
TRBV6-5	11	TRBJ2-7	ASSYSTGNEQY
TRBV4-3	13	TRBJ1-2	ASSHPGQGRYGYT
TRBV15	11	TRBJ2-7	ATSREMLYEQY
TRBV2	12	TRBJ1-5	ASSYERNNQPQH
TRBV12-5	12	TRBJ1-3	ASGWGGLDDTIY
TRBV28	11	TRBJ2-5	ASSGLSIETQY